The clone carrying this T cell receptor beta chain has a single count. As yet, its antigen is unknown. This entry is derived from a study of vaccination effects on CD4 cells after COVID-19. ViraFEST expansion of antigen-specific CD4+ T cells with viral peptide pools preceded sequencing. Following a roughly ten-day culture, CD4+ T cells were purified. Vaccinated participants had no history of SARS-CoV-2 infection and tested negative for nucleocapsid antibodies. A half-medium replacement with IL-2 medium was carried out on days 3 and 7. Profiling relied on immunoSEQ multiplex PCR, and the TCRdb table lists in-frame clones only, not all of them. In the table there are approximately 76,000 clones, over 70% of which are singletons. Study-wide findings and caveats: Cross-reaction with common cold coronaviruses was seen in only 1 of 255 vaccine-induced clones from healthy vaccinees. Marked clonal contraction was seen late after vaccination (in both infection- and vaccine-induced clones).

Source: CD4+ T cells from PBMCs cultured with SARS-CoV-2 spike peptides, taken before COVID-19 vaccination. This receptor was identified in a human donor who received a COVID-19 vaccine.

The CDR3 sequence is CASSHPGNSFYEQYV. The CDR3 region has the DNA TGCGCCAGCAGTCACCCAGGGAACAGTTTCTACGAGCAGTACGTC. The chain has TRBV23-1 and TRBJ2-7, with D tentatively TRBD1 (5 bases). TRBV23-1 counts as an open reading frame of uncertain function. The CDR3 has 15 residues. V was trimmed by 3 bases and J by 3 bases, leaving 15 bases between them.